These T cell receptor beta chains were read from a single sample in a study of technical replicates of blood from a handful of donors. TCRdb's copy holds only in-frame clones and misses some; the assay was immunoSEQ multiplex PCR. The sample comprises tens of thousands of clones, 95% to 98% of which are singletons, and around 0.15% rests with the top ten. The sequenced material came from T cells isolated from PBMCs. All receptors come from a human donor in good health. CDR3s include the opening cysteine and the closing phenylalanine or tryptophan. D genes are given only for firm matches. Only some rows state a clone size, as once, few, many or a class for expanded clones.

CDR3 DNA	CDR3 protein	clone size	V gene	J gene	D gene
TGCGCCAGCAGCAAATGCTCCGGGACAGGCGGACAAGAGACCCAGTACTTC	CASSKCSGTGGQETQYF	-	TRBV23-1	TRBJ2-5	TRBD1
TGCGCCAGCAGTTCAACTATCAATGAGCAGTTCTTC	CASSSTINEQFF	-	TRBV4-1	TRBJ2-1	-
TGTGCCAGCAGTTATACAGGGGGCAACGAAGCTTTCTTT	CASSYTGGNEAFF	-	TRBV6-1	TRBJ1-1	TRBD1
TGTGCCAGCAGCCTCCCTGGCCCAAGCACAGATACGCAGTATTTT	CASSLPGPSTDTQYF	-	TRBV7-9	TRBJ2-3	-
TGTGCCAGCACCCCAGGATACCAAGAGACCCAGTACTTC	CASTPGYQETQYF	-	TRBV7-9	TRBJ2-5	-
TGCGCCAGTCGACTAGCGGGGGACACAGATACGCAGTATTTT	CASRLAGDTDTQYF	once	TRBV10-2	TRBJ2-3	TRBD2
TGTGCCAGCAGTCTGTTGGGACTAGCGGGTGTAGAGACCCAGTACTTC	CASSLLGLAGVETQYF	-	TRBV28	TRBJ2-5	TRBD2
TGTGCCAGCCGAACCCGGGACTACCACGAGCAGTACTTC	CASRTRDYHEQYF	-	TRBV11-2	TRBJ2-7	TRBD2
TGTGCCAGCCATGCCGGGGGCGAGCAGTACTTC	CASHAGGEQYF	-	TRBV5-6	TRBJ2-7	-
TGCGCCAGCAGCTTGGATCCCGGGACAGGTAACACTGAAGCTTTCTTT	CASSLDPGTGNTEAFF	-	TRBV5-1	TRBJ1-1	TRBD1
TGTGCCAGCAGTCCCGGTGCGGAGGCCCCCTATGGCTACACCTTC	CASSPGAEAPYGYTF	-	TRBV6-6	TRBJ1-2	-
TGCGCCAGCAGCGCCCAGACAGGGGGGGAAGAGACCCAGTACTTC	CASSAQTGGEETQYF	-	TRBV5-1	TRBJ2-5	TRBD1
TGTGCCAGCAGTTACTCGGCACCGCGGATTGGCTACACCTTC	CASSYSAPRIGYTF	-	TRBV6-5	TRBJ1-2	-
TGTGCCAGCAGTCTGACTAGCGGGGTCCACAATGAGCAGTTCTTC	CASSLTSGVHNEQFF	-	TRBV6-5	TRBJ2-1	TRBD2
TGTGCCAGCAGTGACGGGTCCCAAATTTCACCCCTCCACTTT	CASSDGSQISPLHF	-	TRBV2	TRBJ1-6	-
TGCGCCAGCAGCCCTAGGGGACTAGCGGGGGCCAGCTCTGGGGCCAACGTCCTGACTTTC	CASSPRGLAGASSGANVLTF	-	TRBV5-1	TRBJ2-6	TRBD2
TGTGCCAGCAGCAGGGCAGAGGAAAAACTGTTTTTT	CASSRAEEKLFF	few	TRBV6-1	TRBJ1-4	-
TGTGCCAGCAGTGAAGTGGCGGGACAGGGGGGAGCGGGAAACATTCAGTACTTC	CASSEVAGQGGAGNIQYF	-	TRBV6-1	TRBJ2-4	TRBD1
TGCGCCAGCAGCGGGGGGGGGCAGGCCGGCACAGATACGCAGTATTTT	CASSGGGQAGTDTQYF	-	TRBV5-1	TRBJ2-3	-
TGCGCCAGCAGCTCCGGACAGGGGGCCGGGGAGACCCAGTACTTC	CASSSGQGAGETQYF	-	TRBV5-1	TRBJ2-5	TRBD1
TGTGCCAGCAGTGACTTACCCGGACAGGGGTGGCAGCCCCAGCATTTT	CASSDLPGQGWQPQHF	-	TRBV6-1	TRBJ1-5	TRBD1
TGTGCCAGCAGGCCGAGACTAGCGGGAGACGAGCAGTACTTC	CASRPRLAGDEQYF	-	TRBV5-4	TRBJ2-7	TRBD2
TGTGCCAGCAGCTTACGGACAACCTATGGCTACACCTTC	CASSLRTTYGYTF	-	TRBV7-9	TRBJ1-2	-
TGTGCCAGCAGTGAACCCGGCGGACTAAAACTGTTTTTT	CASSEPGGLKLFF	-	TRBV25-1	TRBJ1-4	-
TGTGCCAGCAGTTTCCCGGGGGGAAAACTGTTTTTT	CASSFPGGKLFF	-	TRBV27	TRBJ1-4	-
TGTGCCTGGAGCGGTTATGGAGCGTCTAGCAATCAGCCCCAGCATTTT	CAWSGYGASSNQPQHF	-	TRBV30	TRBJ1-5	-
TGTGCCAGCAGCCGACAGTTGCCTGAAGCTTTCTTT	CASSRQLPEAFF	-	TRBV7-9	TRBJ1-1	-
TGTGCCAGCAGCCCCCAACCCGGGTCTTCTACTGAAGCTTTCTTT	CASSPQPGSSTEAFF	-	TRBV7-2	TRBJ1-1	-
TGTGCCAGCAGCTTCGGCGGGGGCTCGGGGCCCCAGCATTTT	CASSFGGGSGPQHF	-	TRBV7-9	TRBJ1-5	-
TGTGCCAGCAGGCGGGACCCGAACACTGAAGCTTTCTTT	CASRRDPNTEAFF	-	TRBV28	TRBJ1-1	-
TGTGCCAGCAGTACGGACAGGGCGGGATACAATGAGCAGTTCTTC	CASSTDRAGYNEQFF	-	TRBV6-5	TRBJ2-1	TRBD1
TGTGCCAGCAGCAAGTCGGGATCCTACAATGAGCAGTTCTTC	CASSKSGSYNEQFF	-	TRBV9	TRBJ2-1	-
TGCGCCAGCAGCTCAGGACAGGGCTTGAGTAGTTCACCCCTCCACTTT	CASSSGQGLSSSPLHF	-	TRBV5-1	TRBJ1-6	TRBD1
TGTGCCAGCAGCCCGGGACAGGACCCCGACTATGGCTACACCTTC	CASSPGQDPDYGYTF	-	TRBV11-2	TRBJ1-2	TRBD1
TGTGCCAGCACCCCGGGACTAGCAACCCACGAGCAGTACTTC	CASTPGLATHEQYF	-	TRBV2	TRBJ2-7	TRBD2
TGTGCCAGCAGGCCCCTACAGGGGGTCTACGAGCAGTACTTC	CASRPLQGVYEQYF	-	TRBV2	TRBJ2-7	TRBD1
TGTGCCTCACCCTCTAGACAGGAGATGAATTCACCCCTCCACTTT	CASPSRQEMNSPLHF	-	TRBV6-4	TRBJ1-6	-
TGTGCCAGCAGCTTGCGCGTTACCCGGACAGTTCGGGGTCTCGAGCAGTACTTC	CASSLRVTRTVRGLEQYF	few	TRBV5-4	TRBJ2-7	-
TGTGCCAGCAGTTACGGGACAGGGATCTACGAGCAGTACTTC	CASSYGTGIYEQYF	-	TRBV6-5	TRBJ2-7	TRBD1
TGTGCCAGCAGTCCCGCGGGGTTGGGGTCCGGGGAGCTGTTTTTT	CASSPAGLGSGELFF	-	TRBV6-5	TRBJ2-2	-
TGCGCCAGCAGCTTGGGGCAGGAAACCGGGGAGCTGTTTTTT	CASSLGQETGELFF	-	TRBV5-1	TRBJ2-2	-
TGTGCCAGCAGCCGGCCGGGACAGGGCTTCAATGAGCAGTTCTTC	CASSRPGQGFNEQFF	-	TRBV5-5	TRBJ2-1	TRBD1
TGTGCCAGCAGCTTAGTCGGGACAGGAGCCCATTATGCTAACTATGGCTACACCTTC	CASSLVGTGAHYANYGYTF	-	TRBV7-2	TRBJ1-2	TRBD1
TGTGCCAGCAGTCCTTTCCCCAGGGGCCGCAGCAATTCACCCCTCCACTTT	CASSPFPRGRSNSPLHF	-	TRBV11-1	TRBJ1-6	-
TGTGCCAGTAGTATTGACAGGGGAGCTAACTATGGCTACACCTTC	CASSIDRGANYGYTF	-	TRBV19	TRBJ1-2	TRBD1
TGTGCCAGCAGCTTATCCGGGACAGGGGGCATTGGCTACACCTTC	CASSLSGTGGIGYTF	-	TRBV7-2	TRBJ1-2	TRBD1
TGTGCCAGCACCCGACAGGGCTATGGCTACACCTTC	CASTRQGYGYTF	-	TRBV28	TRBJ1-2	TRBD1
TGTGCCAGCAGCGGAAGGGGGGGTGGCTACACCTTC	CASSGRGGGYTF	-	TRBV7-2	TRBJ1-2	-
TGCGCCAGCAGCCAACCCTTAACAGGGCGTTACGAGCAGTACTTC	CASSQPLTGRYEQYF	-	TRBV4-1	TRBJ2-7	-
TGTGCCTGGAGTCCAATGGGCCTGTCACCCCTCCACTTT	CAWSPMGLSPLHF	-	TRBV30	TRBJ1-6	-
TGTGCCAGCAGCCCGGACAGGGGGGACTATGGCTACACCTTC	CASSPDRGDYGYTF	-	TRBV11-2	TRBJ1-2	TRBD1
TGTGCCAGCGGCCCCGGGGGGTCGACCTACGAGCAGTACTTC	CASGPGGSTYEQYF	once	TRBV28	TRBJ2-7	TRBD2
TGTGCCAGCAGCCCCCGGACAGACGTCTATGGCTACACCTTC	CASSPRTDVYGYTF	-	TRBV4-2	TRBJ1-2	-
TGTGCCAGCAGTATCGGGACACTTGGGGGAGAGACCCAGTACTTC	CASSIGTLGGETQYF	-	TRBV27	TRBJ2-5	-
TGTGCCACCAGCAGAGATGCAGCGGAAGAGACCCAGTACTTC	CATSRDAAEETQYF	-	TRBV15	TRBJ2-5	-
TGCGCCAGCAGTCTAAAGCCTTTTGCTGGCAATCAGCCCCAGCATTTT	CASSLKPFAGNQPQHF	-	TRBV23-1	TRBJ1-5	-
TGTGCCAGCACCCAGGGACAGGGCAACTATGGCTACACCTTC	CASTQGQGNYGYTF	-	TRBV9	TRBJ1-2	TRBD1
TGTGCCAGCAGTTTGGACAGGTGGGAAGCTTTCTTT	CASSLDRWEAFF	-	TRBV6-1	TRBJ1-1	TRBD1
TGTGCCAGCAGCTTAGCCATGGGTGTCCGGGGTGGAACCGGGGAGCTGTTTTTT	CASSLAMGVRGGTGELFF	-	TRBV11-1	TRBJ2-2	-
TGTGCCAGCGGTACAGGGGCGATCGATCCAATCTTGAACACCGGGGAGCTGTTTTTT	CASGTGAIDPILNTGELFF	once	TRBV28	TRBJ2-2	TRBD1